The rows below give T cell receptor beta chains drawn from one sample of a study of response to subunit inactivated influenza vaccine. TCRdb called the RT-PCR reads again in MiXCR, with one record for every CDR3 protein. The data show about 180,000 distinct CDR3 sequences, with about a tenth seen just once and approximately 11% held by the top ten. Material: non-naive T cells sorted from PBMCs, obtained on the day of vaccination. Source of these receptors: a man aged 45-65 years who received an inactivated influenza vaccine. CDR3s include the opening cysteine and the closing phenylalanine or tryptophan. Each record gives: V gene, clone size, D gene, J gene, CDR3 DNA, CDR3 protein. D genes are given only for firm matches. Clone sizes are given selectively: once, few, many, or a class where the clone is expanded.

TRBV28	few	NA	TRBJ1-1	TGTGCCAGCAGCAAACCGGGACAAATACTAGAAGCTTTCTTT	CASSKPGQILEAFF
TRBV4-2	NA	NA	TRBJ2-4	TGTGCCAGCAGCCTTTCTTTAGCGGATTTCAAAAACATTCAGTACTTC	CASSLSLADFKNIQYF
TRBV20-1	NA	NA	TRBJ2-1	TGCAGTCCTACTTTGGGTACCTCCTACAATGAGCAGTTCTTC	CSPTLGTSYNEQFF
TRBV25-1	few	NA	TRBJ2-5	TGTGCCAGCAGTGAGGCGCAGGGCACTCAAGAGACCCAGTACTTC	CASSEAQGTQETQYF
TRBV15	NA	TRBD1	TRBJ2-7	TGTGCCACCAGCAGAGGTGGACAGGGGGGCACCTACGAGCAGTACTTC	CATSRGGQGGTYEQYF
TRBV5-4	NA	TRBD2	TRBJ2-1	TGTGCCAGCAGCAGGGGGACTAGCGGAGGGTACAATGAGCAGTTCTTC	CASSRGTSGGYNEQFF
TRBV6-1	NA	TRBD1	TRBJ1-5	TGTGCCAGCAGGTCGGGACAGACTAGCAATCAGCCCCAGCATTTT	CASRSGQTSNQPQHF
TRBV15	NA	NA	TRBJ2-7	TGTGCCACCAGCAGAGAATGGCCGACTCGGGACGAGCAGTACTTC	CATSREWPTRDEQYF
TRBV6-1	few	NA	TRBJ2-7	TGTGCCAGCAGTGAAGCGCGTCCAGGGACGGATTACGAGCAGTACTTC	CASSEARPGTDYEQYF
TRBV6-1	NA	NA	TRBJ2-1	TGTGCCAGCAGTGACGACGTGAGCTCCTACAATGAGCAGTTCTTC	CASSDDVSSYNEQFF
TRBV10-3	few	NA	TRBJ1-2	TGTGCCATCAGTGAGGAGGGAGGTGGCTACACCTTC	CAISEEGGGYTF
TRBV20-1	few	NA	TRBJ2-3	TGCAGTGCTGTCCCAGGAGCAGGCACAGATACGCAGTATTTT	CSAVPGAGTDTQYF
TRBV5-6	NA	NA	TRBJ1-1	TGTGCCAGCAGCTGGGGGTGGAACACTGAAGCTTTCTTT	CASSWGWNTEAFF
TRBV29-1	NA	NA	TRBJ2-7	TGCAGCGTTGAGGGACTTCCCGGGAGCTCCTACGAGCAGTACTTC	CSVEGLPGSSYEQYF
TRBV14	NA	NA	TRBJ2-5	TGTGCCAGCAGCCAAGAAAGGAGGCAGACCCAGTACTTC	CASSQERRQTQYF
TRBV4-2	few	TRBD2	TRBJ2-7	TGTGCCAGCAGCCAAGCGTCCTTGGCGGGAGATACCTACGAGCAGTACTTC	CASSQASLAGDTYEQYF
TRBV29-1	many	TRBD2	TRBJ2-1	TGCAGCGTCAAGGGACTAGCGGGATTTGAGCAGTTCTTC	CSVKGLAGFEQFF
TRBV11-2	few	TRBD1	TRBJ1-1	TGTGCCAGCAGCCCGCGCGGCAGGGGGCTGGGCACTGAAGCTTTCTTT	CASSPRGRGLGTEAFF
TRBV6-2/TRBV6-3	many	NA	TRBJ2-4	TGTGCCAGCAGTTCGAGGGAGAGGGGGTTGCTCAAAAACATTCAGTACTTC	CASSSRERGLLKNIQYF
TRBV12-3/TRBV12-4	many	NA	TRBJ2-2	TGTGCCAGCAGTCTCCATTCCCTAGGGACCGGGGAGCTGTTTTTT	CASSLHSLGTGELFF
TRBV27	few	NA	TRBJ2-1	TGTGCCAGCAGTTTATTTTTTGGCTCCTACAATGAGCAGTTCTTC	CASSLFFGSYNEQFF
TRBV20-1	NA	NA	TRBJ2-5	TGCAGTGCCGACCCCCGAACAGGCCAAGAGACCCAGTACTTC	CSADPRTGQETQYF
TRBV11-1	few	NA	TRBJ2-2	TGTGCCAGCAGCTTAAGGGTCGCCGGGGAGCTGTTTTTT	CASSLRVAGELFF
TRBV7-8	NA	NA	TRBJ2-7	TGTGCCAGCAGCCGACGACTAGTAAACGAGCAGTACTTC	CASSRRLVNEQYF
TRBV20-1	few	NA	TRBJ1-4	TGCAGTGCTAGACTACACCCCGATGAAAAACTGTTTTTT	CSARLHPDEKLFF
TRBV28	many	NA	TRBJ2-1	TGTGCCAGCAGTTCCGGGAAACCTACATACAATGAGCAGTTCTTC	CASSSGKPTYNEQFF
TRBV11-2	few	NA	TRBJ1-2	TGTGCCAGCAGCTTGTTCCGAGGGGGGTATGGCTACACCTTC	CASSLFRGGYGYTF
TRBV10-3	few	NA	TRBJ1-4	TGTGCCATCAGAGCAGGAGAAACTAATGAAAAACTGTTTTTT	CAIRAGETNEKLFF
TRBV7-2	many	NA	TRBJ2-5	TGTGCCAGCAGCTTAATCCCCCCGCGAGAGACCCAGTACTTC	CASSLIPPRETQYF